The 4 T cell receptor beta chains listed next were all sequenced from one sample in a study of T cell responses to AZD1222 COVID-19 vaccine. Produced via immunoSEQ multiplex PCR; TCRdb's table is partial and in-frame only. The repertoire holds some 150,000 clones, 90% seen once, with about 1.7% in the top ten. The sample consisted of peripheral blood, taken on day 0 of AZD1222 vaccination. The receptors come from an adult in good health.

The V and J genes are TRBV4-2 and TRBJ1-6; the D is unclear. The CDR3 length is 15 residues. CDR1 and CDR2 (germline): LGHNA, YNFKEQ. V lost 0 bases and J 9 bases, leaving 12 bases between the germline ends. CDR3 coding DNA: TGTGCCAGCAGCCAAGACGGAAGGTCAAGTTCACCCCTCCACTTT. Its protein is CASSQDGRSSSPLHF.

The CDR3 DNA reads as TGTGCCAGCAGTTACTCGGGACAGGCCTATAATTCACCCCTCCACTTT. Residues: CASSYSGQAYNSPLHF. The chain combines TRBV6-5 with TRBJ1-6; 8 bases agree with TRBD1. V lost 0 bases and J lost 2; bases outside the gene matches: 0. Germline CDR1 is MNHEY and CDR2 is SVGAGI. The length of the CDR3 is 16 residues.

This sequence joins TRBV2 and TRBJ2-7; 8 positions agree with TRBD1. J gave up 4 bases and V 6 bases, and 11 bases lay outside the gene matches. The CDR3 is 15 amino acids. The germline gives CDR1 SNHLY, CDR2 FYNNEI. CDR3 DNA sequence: TGTGCCAGCAGGCGACAGGGGCAAGATTTGTACGAGCAGTACTTC. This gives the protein CASRRQGQDLYEQYF. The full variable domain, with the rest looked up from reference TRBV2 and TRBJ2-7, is EPEVTQTPSHQVTQMGQEVILRCVPISNHLYFYWYRQILGQKVEFLVSFYNNEISEKSEIFDDQFSVERPDGSNFTLKIRSTKLEDSAMYFCASRRQGQDLYEQYFGPGTRLTVT.

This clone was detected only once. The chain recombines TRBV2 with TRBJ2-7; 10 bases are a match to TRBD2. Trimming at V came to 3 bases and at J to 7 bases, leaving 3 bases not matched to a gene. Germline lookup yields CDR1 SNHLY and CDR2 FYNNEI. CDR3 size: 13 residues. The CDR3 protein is CASSEGLASEQYF. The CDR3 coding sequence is TGTGCCAGCAGTGAGGGACTAGCGTCAGAGCAGTACTTC.